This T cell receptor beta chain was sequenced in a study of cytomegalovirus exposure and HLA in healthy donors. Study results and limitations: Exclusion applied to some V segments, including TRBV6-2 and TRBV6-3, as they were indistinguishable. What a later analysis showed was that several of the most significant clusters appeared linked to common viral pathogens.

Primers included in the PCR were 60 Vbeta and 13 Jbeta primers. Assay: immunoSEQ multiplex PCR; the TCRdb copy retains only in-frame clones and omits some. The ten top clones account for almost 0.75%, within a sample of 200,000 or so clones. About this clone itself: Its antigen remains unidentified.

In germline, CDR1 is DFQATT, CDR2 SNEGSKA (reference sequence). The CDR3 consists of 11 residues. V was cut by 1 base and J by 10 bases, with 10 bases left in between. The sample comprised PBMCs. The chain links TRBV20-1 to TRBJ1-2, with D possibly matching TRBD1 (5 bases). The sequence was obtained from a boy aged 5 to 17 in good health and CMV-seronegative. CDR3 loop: CSARVGTLYTF. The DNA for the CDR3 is TGCAGTGCTAGAGTAGGGACTCTCTACACCTTC.